This T cell receptor beta chain was captured in a study of T cell repertoires in cytomegalovirus infection. About the research overall: Public signatures in TCR beta pointed to CMV infection and matching HLA type. Study-level points and caveats: Cumulative frequency (of public TCR beta family members) identified carriers of CMV plus the relevant HLA. What dominated the ex vivo response were HLA-C-restricted CMV-specific TCR beta clonotypes.

Germline CDR1 SGHDT, CDR2 YYEEEE. Trimming removed 4 bases at V and 13 bases at J, with 20 bases between. This CDR3 is built from 13 residues. About this clonotype itself: No antigen is known for it.

Using its own MiXCR run on the reads, TCRdb lists one record per CDR3 protein. Of approximately 500,000 distinct CDR3 sequences in the sample, 15% to 20% were seen once. Sequences were obtained from CD8+ T cells from PBMCs. The rearrangement links TRBV5-6 to TRBJ1-1; D perhaps matches TRBD1 (5 bases). The source is a human donor in good health (CMV status not recorded). Some clones in this sample may be carry-over from other donors' samples. CDR3 sequence: CASSIGRGRGVFF. In DNA, the CDR3 is TGTGCCAGCAGCATCGGGAGGGGAAGGGGAGTTTTCTTT. The variable domain in full, completed from reference TRBV5-6 and TRBJ1-1, reads DAGVTQSPTHLIKTRGQQVTLRCSPKSGHDTVSWYQQALGQGPQFIFQYYEEEERQRGNFPDRFSGHQFPNYSSELNVNALLLGDSALYLCASSIGRGRGVFFGQGTRLTVV.